This T cell receptor (beta chain) was identified during a study of T cell responses to AZD1222 COVID-19 vaccine. Broader study findings: Among the donors, most were white British and more were female, and clonal diversity was possibly underestimated. Distributed over spike, vaccine-associated CD4 TCRs predominated at 160-218 and 743-854.

Repertoires were generated with immunoSEQ multiplex PCR, while TCRdb's copy carries only in-frame clones and drops some. The data show 140,000 to 150,000 clones, with around 93% seen just once and approximately 9% held by the top ten. The CDR3 loop spans 15 amino acids. V lost 5 bases to trimming and J lost 4 bases, with 15 bases between them. Germline V gives CDR1 SGHNT, CDR2 YENEEA. Comment on this clone: Its antigen is not identified.

This chain uses TRBV11-3 with TRBJ1-3; possibly TRBD1 for D (5 bases). This TCR came from an adult in good health. Sequencing was performed on peripheral blood, taken on day 0 of AZD1222 vaccination. The CDR3 spells CASSRVSGTGNTIYF. DNA of the CDR3: TGTGCCAGCAGCCGCGTTAGCGGGACCGGAAACACCATATATTTT.